There are many counts of the clone carrying this T cell receptor (beta chain). The sample comes from a study of human T cells and chemical hapten exposure. V gave up 6 bases and J gave up 5 bases, with 14 bases separating them. The CDR3 extends over 14 amino acids. Stated time point: patch test 3, about 24 weeks after DPC sensitization. Treatment of the sample: therapeutic diphenylcyclopropenone sensitization with weekly scalp DPC. Via MiXCR, TCRdb re-called the RACE reads, giving one row per CDR3 protein. Found here are about 82,000 distinct CDR3 sequences, over 10% of them singletons; the top ten hold around 5.7%.

This material consisted of whole blood, taken in connection with sensitization to the hapten diphenylcyclopropenone (DPC). This TCR came from a woman aged 45-59 years with alopecia areata. Some clones in this sample may be carry-over from other donors' samples. The chain recombines TRBV12-3 or TRBV12-4 with TRBJ1-5; a weak D match, TRBD1 (6 bases). The CDR3 reads CASRPTGYDQPQHF. CDR3 bases: TGTGCCAGCAGGCCTACAGGGTACGATCAGCCCCAGCATTTT.